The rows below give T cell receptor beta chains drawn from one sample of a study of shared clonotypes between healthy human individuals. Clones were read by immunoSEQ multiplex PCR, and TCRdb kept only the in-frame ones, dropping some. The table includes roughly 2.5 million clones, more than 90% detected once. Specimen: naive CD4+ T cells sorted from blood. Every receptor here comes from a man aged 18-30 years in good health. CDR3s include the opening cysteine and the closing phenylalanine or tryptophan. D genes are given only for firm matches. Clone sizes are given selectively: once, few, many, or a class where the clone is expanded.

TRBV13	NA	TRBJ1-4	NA	CASSLQGLDEKLFF	TGTGCCAGCAGCTTACAAGGGCTAGATGAAAAACTGTTTTTT
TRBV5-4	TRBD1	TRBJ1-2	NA	CASSLATGGDYGYTF	TGTGCCAGCAGCTTGGCGACAGGGGGCGACTATGGCTACACCTTC
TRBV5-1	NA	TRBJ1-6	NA	CASSRTPDNSPLHF	TGCGCCAGCAGCAGGACACCGGATAATTCACCCCTCCACTTT
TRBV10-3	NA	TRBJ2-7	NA	CAISDLNEQYF	TGTGCCATCAGTGACCTCAACGAGCAGTACTTC
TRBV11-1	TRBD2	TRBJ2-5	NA	CASSRSVLGGETQYF	TGTGCCAGCAGCCGGAGTGTCCTGGGAGGGGAGACCCAGTACTTC
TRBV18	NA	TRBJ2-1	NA	CASSPLKGLGSYNEQFF	TGTGCCAGCTCACCATTAAAGGGGCTCGGCTCCTACAATGAGCAGTTCTTC
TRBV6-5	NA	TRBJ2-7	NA	CASSIPSGYEQYF	TGTGCCAGCAGTATCCCGTCCGGGTACGAGCAGTACTTC
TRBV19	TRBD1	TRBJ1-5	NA	CASSMGQFSNQPQHF	TGTGCCAGTAGTATGGGACAGTTTAGCAATCAGCCCCAGCATTTT
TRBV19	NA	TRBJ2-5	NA	CASSIGRGETQYF	TGTGCCAGTAGTATCGGACGAGGGGAGACCCAGTACTTC
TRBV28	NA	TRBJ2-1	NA	CASSPRNEQFF	TGTGCCAGCAGCCCCCGTAATGAGCAGTTCTTC
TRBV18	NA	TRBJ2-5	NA	CASSPVVGQETQYF	TGTGCCAGCTCACCAGTGGTCGGACAAGAGACCCAGTACTTC
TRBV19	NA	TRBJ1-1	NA	CASSMGHTFLGAFF	TGTGCCAGTAGTATGGGGCATACCTTTCTTGGAGCTTTCTTT
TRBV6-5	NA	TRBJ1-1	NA	CASSYLDRPNTEAFF	TGTGCCAGCAGTTACCTTGACAGACCGAACACTGAAGCTTTCTTT
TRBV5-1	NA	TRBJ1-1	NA	CASSLSSTNTEAFF	TGCGCCAGCAGCTTAAGCTCAACGAACACTGAAGCTTTCTTT
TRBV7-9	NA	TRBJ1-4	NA	CASSLRDRYPTNEKLFF	TGTGCCAGCAGCTTAAGGGACCGTTACCCCACTAATGAAAAACTGTTTTTT
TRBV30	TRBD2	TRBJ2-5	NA	CAWRDLAGDAVETQYF	TGTGCCTGGAGGGACCTAGCGGGAGATGCAGTAGAGACCCAGTACTTC
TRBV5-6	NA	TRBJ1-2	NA	CASSLSGRGYGYTF	TGTGCCAGCAGCCTGTCCGGTAGAGGCTATGGCTACACCTTC
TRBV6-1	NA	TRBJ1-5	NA	CASSPWLSSNQPQHF	TGTGCCAGCAGCCCGTGGCTCAGTAGCAATCAGCCCCAGCATTTT
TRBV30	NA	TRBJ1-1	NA	CAWSQQGRNTEAFF	TGTGCCTGGAGTCAGCAGGGGAGGAACACTGAAGCTTTCTTT
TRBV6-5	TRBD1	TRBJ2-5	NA	CASSSTGRSFKETQYF	TGTGCCAGCAGTTCGACAGGGAGATCATTTAAGGAGACCCAGTACTTC
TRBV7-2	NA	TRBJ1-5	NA	CASSLVANQPQHF	TGTGCCAGCAGCTTAGTGGCCAATCAGCCCCAGCATTTT
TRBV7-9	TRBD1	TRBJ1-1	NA	CASSPRRTGVDTEAFF	TGTGCCAGCAGCCCCCGACGGACAGGGGTGGACACTGAAGCTTTCTTT
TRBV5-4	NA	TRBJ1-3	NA	CASSLAGGGPKSGNTIYF	TGTGCCAGCAGCTTGGCCGGGGGTGGCCCTAAATCTGGAAACACCATATATTTT
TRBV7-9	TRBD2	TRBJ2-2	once	CASSPQRGRITGELFF	TGTGCCAGCAGCCCACAGCGGGGGCGTATCACCGGGGAGCTGTTTTTT
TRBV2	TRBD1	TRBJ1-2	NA	CATTRDRNYGYTF	TGTGCCACTACCCGGGACAGAAACTATGGCTACACCTTC
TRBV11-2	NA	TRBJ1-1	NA	CASSPQQGRGNTEAFF	TGTGCCAGCAGCCCACAACAGGGAAGGGGAAACACTGAAGCTTTCTTT
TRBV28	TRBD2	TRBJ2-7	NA	CASSLSSGGLSYEQYF	TGTGCCAGCAGTTTAAGTAGCGGGGGCTTATCCTACGAGCAGTACTTC
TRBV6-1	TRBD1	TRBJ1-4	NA	CATRSTGGQEKLFF	TGTGCCACCCGGTCCACAGGGGGCCAGGAAAAACTGTTTTTT
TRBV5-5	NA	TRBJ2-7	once	CASSLGQAVRYEQYF	TGTGCCAGCAGCTTGGGACAGGCCGTACGCTACGAGCAGTACTTC
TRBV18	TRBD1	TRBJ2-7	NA	CASSPRTGDYEQYF	TGTGCCAGCTCGCCTAGGACAGGGGATTACGAGCAGTACTTC
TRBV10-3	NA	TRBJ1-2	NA	CAISESGGASGYTF	TGTGCCATCAGTGAGTCAGGGGGAGCGAGTGGCTACACCTTC
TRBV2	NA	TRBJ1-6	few	CASRGSPLHF	TGTGCCAGCAGAGGATCACCCCTCCACTTT
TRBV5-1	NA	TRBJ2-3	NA	CASSWTPGSDTQYF	TGCGCCAGCAGCTGGACTCCTGGCTCAGATACGCAGTATTTT
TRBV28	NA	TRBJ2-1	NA	CASSLRSEQFF	TGTGCCAGCAGCCTCAGAAGCGAGCAGTTCTTC
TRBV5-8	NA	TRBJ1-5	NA	CASSSWGGGGRGNQPQHF	TGTGCCAGCAGCTCGTGGGGGGGCGGTGGTCGAGGCAATCAGCCCCAGCATTTT
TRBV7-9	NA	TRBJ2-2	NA	CASSSLTGELFF	TGTGCCAGCAGCTCCCTGACCGGGGAGCTGTTTTTT
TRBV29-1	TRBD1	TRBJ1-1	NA	CSVDGQGGAEAFF	TGCAGCGTTGACGGACAGGGCGGCGCTGAAGCTTTCTTT
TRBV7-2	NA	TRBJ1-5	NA	CASSLSEAQGPPQHF	TGTGCCAGCAGCTTATCTGAGGCCCAGGGACCGCCCCAGCATTTT
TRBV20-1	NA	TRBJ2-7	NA	CSASLDEQYF	TGCAGTGCTAGCCTTGACGAGCAGTACTTC
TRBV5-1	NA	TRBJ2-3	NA	CASSVTDTQYF	TGCGCCAGCAGCGTAACAGATACGCAGTATTTT
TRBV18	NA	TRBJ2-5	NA	CASSPSTGETQYF	TGTGCCAGCTCACCATCAACGGGCGAGACCCAGTACTTC
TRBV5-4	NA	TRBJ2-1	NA	CASSLRVSLNNEQFF	TGTGCCAGCAGCTTGAGGGTTTCCCTCAACAATGAGCAGTTCTTC
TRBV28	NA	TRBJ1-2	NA	CASSLQGLFYGYTF	TGTGCCAGCAGTTTACAGGGGCTTTTCTATGGCTACACCTTC
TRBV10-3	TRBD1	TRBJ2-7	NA	CAISGPGQGAGEQYF	TGTGCCATCAGTGGTCCGGGACAGGGGGCGGGGGAGCAGTACTTC
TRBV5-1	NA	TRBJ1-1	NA	CASSEVLMNTEAFF	TGCGCCAGCAGCGAGGTTCTGATGAACACTGAAGCTTTCTTT
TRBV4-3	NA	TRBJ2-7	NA	CASSQTDASFYEQYF	TGCGCCAGCAGCCAAACAGACGCCAGTTTCTACGAGCAGTACTTC
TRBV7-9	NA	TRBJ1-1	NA	CASSLGGITEAFF	TGTGCCAGCAGCTTAGGGGGGATCACTGAAGCTTTCTTT
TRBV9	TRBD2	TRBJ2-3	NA	CASSVVGGADTQYF	TGTGCCAGCAGCGTAGTCGGGGGGGCAGATACGCAGTATTTT